This paragraph covers one T cell receptor (beta chain) sequence. This entry belongs to a study of blood T cell repertoires in COVID-19. At the level of the study: COVID-19 samples, acute and convalescent, were from the United States, Italy and Spain. T cells, B-cell-depleted T cells, or PBMCs supplied cDNA or gDNA.

Authors' data handling: By means of reference gene primer amplification, nucleated cell counts were estimated. Assay used: immunoSEQ multiplex PCR; TCRdb lists only in-frame clones, some missing. V, J and clone size reflect that table, while D and trimming were determined from the DNA. The table has over 120,000 clones, about nine tenths seen once; the top ten hold 35% to 40%. Germline CDR1 LGHNA, CDR2 YSLEER. The CDR3 totals 17 residues. J lost 4 bases, V lost 0 bases, and 5 bases had no gene match. Material: peripheral blood. The chain has TRBV4-3 and TRBJ2-3; 12 bases map to TRBD2. The origin of this receptor is a man over 45 who had recovered from COVID-19. CDR3 amino acids: CASSQDLTSGGPDTQYF. CDR3 sequence (DNA): TGCGCCAGCAGCCAAGATCTCACTAGCGGGGGGCCAGATACGCAGTATTTT.